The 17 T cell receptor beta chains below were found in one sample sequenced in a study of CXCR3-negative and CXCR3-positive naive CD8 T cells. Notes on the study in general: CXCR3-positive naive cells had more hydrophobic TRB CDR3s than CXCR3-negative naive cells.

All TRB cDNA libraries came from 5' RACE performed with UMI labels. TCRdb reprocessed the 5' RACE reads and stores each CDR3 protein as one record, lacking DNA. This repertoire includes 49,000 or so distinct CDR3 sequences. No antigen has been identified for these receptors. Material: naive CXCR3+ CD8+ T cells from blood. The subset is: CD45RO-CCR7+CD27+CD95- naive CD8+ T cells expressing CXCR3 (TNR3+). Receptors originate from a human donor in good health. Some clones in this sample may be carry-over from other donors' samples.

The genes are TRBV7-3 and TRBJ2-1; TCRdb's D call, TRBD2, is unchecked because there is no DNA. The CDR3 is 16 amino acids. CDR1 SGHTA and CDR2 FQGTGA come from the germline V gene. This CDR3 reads CASSLPAGGLDNEQFF.

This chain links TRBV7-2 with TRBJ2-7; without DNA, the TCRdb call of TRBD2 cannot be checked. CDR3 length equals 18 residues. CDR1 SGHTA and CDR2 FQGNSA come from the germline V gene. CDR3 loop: CASSFIDRAGGPSYEQYF.

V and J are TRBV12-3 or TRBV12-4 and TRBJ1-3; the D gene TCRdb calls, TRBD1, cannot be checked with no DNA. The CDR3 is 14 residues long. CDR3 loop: CASSPGGSGNTIYF.

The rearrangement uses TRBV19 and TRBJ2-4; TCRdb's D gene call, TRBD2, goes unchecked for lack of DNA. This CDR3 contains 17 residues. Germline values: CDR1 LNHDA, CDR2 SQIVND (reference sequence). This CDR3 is CASSILREGLAKNIQYF. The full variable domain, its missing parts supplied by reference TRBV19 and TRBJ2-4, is DGGITQSPKYLFRKEGQNVTLSCEQNLNHDAMYWYRQDPGQGLRLIYYSQIVNDFQKGDIAEGYSVSREKKESFPLTVTSAQKNPTAFYLCASSILREGLAKNIQYFGAGTRLSVL.

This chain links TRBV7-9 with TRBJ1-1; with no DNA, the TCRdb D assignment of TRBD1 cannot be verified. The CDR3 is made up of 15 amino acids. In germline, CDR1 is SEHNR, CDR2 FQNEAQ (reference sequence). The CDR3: CASSLLTPPGAEAFF.

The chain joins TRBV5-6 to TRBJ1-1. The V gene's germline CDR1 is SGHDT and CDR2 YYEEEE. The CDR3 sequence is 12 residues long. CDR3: CASSLVNTEAFF. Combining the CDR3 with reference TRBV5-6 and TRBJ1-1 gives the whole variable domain DAGVTQSPTHLIKTRGQQVTLRCSPKSGHDTVSWYQQALGQGPQFIFQYYEEEERQRGNFPDRFSGHQFPNYSSELNVNALLLGDSALYLCASSLVNTEAFFGQGTRLTVV.

The CDR3 loop is CASNMDRGHVANTGELFF. The rearrangement uses TRBV2 and TRBJ2-2; without DNA, the TCRdb call of TRBD1 cannot be checked. The CDR3 consists of 18 residues. CDR1 and CDR2 (germline): SNHLY, FYNNEI. The full variable domain, completed using reference TRBV2 and TRBJ2-2, is EPEVTQTPSHQVTQMGQEVILRCVPISNHLYFYWYRQILGQKVEFLVSFYNNEISEKSEIFDDQFSVERPDGSNFTLKIRSTKLEDSAMYFCASNMDRGHVANTGELFFGEGSRLTVL.

The CDR3 spells CSARDLDRRTEAFF. The chain carries TRBV20-1 and TRBJ1-1; without DNA, the TCRdb call of TRBD1 cannot be checked. CDR3 length: 14 residues. Germline CDR1 and CDR2: DFQATT and SNEGSKA (reference sequence).

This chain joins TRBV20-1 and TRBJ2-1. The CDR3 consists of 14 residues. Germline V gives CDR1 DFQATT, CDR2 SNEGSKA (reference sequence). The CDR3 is CRAWSRTSYNEQFF.

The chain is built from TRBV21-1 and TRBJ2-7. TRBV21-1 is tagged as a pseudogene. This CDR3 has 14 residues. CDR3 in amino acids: CASSKEVDGVEQYF.

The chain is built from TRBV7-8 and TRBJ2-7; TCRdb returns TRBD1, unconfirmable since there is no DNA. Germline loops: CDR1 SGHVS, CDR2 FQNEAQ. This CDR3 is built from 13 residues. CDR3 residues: CASSFPGGDEQYF.

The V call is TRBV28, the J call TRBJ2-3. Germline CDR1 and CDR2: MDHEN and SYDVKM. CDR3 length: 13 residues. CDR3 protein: CASISVLSDTQYF.

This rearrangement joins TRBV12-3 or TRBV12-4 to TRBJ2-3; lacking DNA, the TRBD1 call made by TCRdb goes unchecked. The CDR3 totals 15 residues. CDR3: CASSYGDRGTDTQYF.

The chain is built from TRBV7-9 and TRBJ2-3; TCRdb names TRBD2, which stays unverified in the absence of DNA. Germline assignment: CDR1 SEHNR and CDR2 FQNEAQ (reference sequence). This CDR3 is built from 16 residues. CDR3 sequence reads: CASSTQTSGSSDTQYF. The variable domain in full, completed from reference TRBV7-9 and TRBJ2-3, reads DTGVSQNPRHKITKRGQNVTFRCDPISEHNRLYWYRQTLGQGPEFLTYFQNEAQLEKSRLLSDRFSAERPKGSFSTLEIQRTEQGDSAMYLCASSTQTSGSSDTQYFGPGTRLTVL.

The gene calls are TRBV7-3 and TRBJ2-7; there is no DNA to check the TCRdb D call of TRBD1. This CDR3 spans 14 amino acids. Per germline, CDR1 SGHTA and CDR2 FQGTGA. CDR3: CASSPWGRGDEQYF.

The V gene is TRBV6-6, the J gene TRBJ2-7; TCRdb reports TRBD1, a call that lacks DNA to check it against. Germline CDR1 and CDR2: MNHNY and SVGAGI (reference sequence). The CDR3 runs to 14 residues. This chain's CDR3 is CASETGLSTYEQYF.

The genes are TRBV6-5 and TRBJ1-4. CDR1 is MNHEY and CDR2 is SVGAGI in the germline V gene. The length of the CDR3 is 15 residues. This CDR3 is CASSYEGPLVEKLFF.